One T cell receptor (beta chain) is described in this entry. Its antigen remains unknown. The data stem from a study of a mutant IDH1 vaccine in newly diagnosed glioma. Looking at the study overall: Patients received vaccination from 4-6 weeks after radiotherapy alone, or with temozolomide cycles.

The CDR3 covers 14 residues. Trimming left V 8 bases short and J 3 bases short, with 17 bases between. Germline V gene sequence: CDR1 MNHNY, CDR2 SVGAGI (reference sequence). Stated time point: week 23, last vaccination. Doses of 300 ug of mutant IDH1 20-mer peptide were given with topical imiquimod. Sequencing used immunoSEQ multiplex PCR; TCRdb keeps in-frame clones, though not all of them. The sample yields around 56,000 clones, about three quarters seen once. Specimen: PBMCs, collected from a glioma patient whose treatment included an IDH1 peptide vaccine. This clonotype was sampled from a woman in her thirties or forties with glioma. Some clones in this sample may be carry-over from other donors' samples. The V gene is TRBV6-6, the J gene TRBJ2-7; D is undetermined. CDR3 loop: CASHLGIGNYEQYF. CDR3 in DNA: TGTGCCAGCCATTTAGGGATAGGCAACTACGAGCAGTACTTC.